The next 23 T cell receptor beta chains were all read from a single sample in a study of CD8 T cells in ankylosing spondylitis listed by TCRdb under 2017. What the work shows at the level of the full study, not this receptor alone: A TCR beta motif made up of 7 to 9 highly homologous amino acid variants appeared to be characteristic of blood from ankylosing spondylitis patients.

No antigen is known for these receptors. Libraries were built with 5' RACE. The run used an Illumina HiSeq 2500. TCRdb reprocessed the public reads (quality trimming at Q25 with fastp, clone calling with MiXCR) and kept in-frame beta chains. Each record represents a unique CDR3 protein, reported with the most common genes and DNA among its rows. This sample is represented by 700,000 or so distinct CDR3 sequences; about 20% of them were singletons. The ten largest account for under 20% of the sample. Material for sequencing was blood, either unsorted or a sorted T cell fraction (not recorded which). Receptor source: a male donor with ankylosing spondylitis.

The chain links TRBV12-3 or TRBV12-4 to TRBJ2-2; D is ambiguous. The V and J ends lost 6 bases and 0 bases respectively, with 14 bases between them. The CDR3 contains 16 residues. CDR3 DNA: TGTGCCAGCAGCGCCCGGGCGGTCTCGAACACCGGGGAGCTGTTTTTT. Its protein product is CASSARAVSNTGELFF.

This clonotype was observed at least ten times. This rearrangement joins TRBV29-1 to TRBJ2-1; 7 nucleotides agree with TRBD1. Germline CDR1 SQVTM, CDR2 ANQGSEA. The CDR3 contains 12 residues. J lost 8 bases, V lost 6 bases, and 7 bases had no gene match. CDR3 in amino acids: CSVVATGYEQFF. The CDR3 coding sequence is TGCAGCGTCGTAGCGACAGGGTATGAGCAGTTCTTC.

This clonotype was detected only a few times. The chain recombines TRBV5-1 with TRBJ2-5; 7 nucleotides match TRBD1. Germline loops: CDR1 SGHRS, CDR2 YFSETQ. J lost 4 bases, V lost 1 base, and 7 bases had no gene match. There are 15 residues in the CDR3. The CDR3, as DNA: TGCGCCAGCAGCTTGTCCCGGGACAGAGGAGAGACCCAGTACTTC. Translation gives CASSLSRDRGETQYF.

This clonotype was observed many times. DNA for the CDR3: TGCGCCAGCAGTCACCCAGGCGGCTCTGGAAACACCATATATTTT. It encodes CASSHPGGSGNTIYF. The rearrangement joins TRBV10-2 to TRBJ1-3; D gene ambiguous. The V end was cut by 5 bases, the J end by 0 bases, with 11 bases between. There are 15 residues in the CDR3. Germline CDR1 reads WSHSY; CDR2 reads SAAADI.

This chain links TRBV12-3 or TRBV12-4 with TRBJ1-1, with D possibly being TRBD1 (5 bases). The length of the CDR3 is 15 residues. Trimming pared 4 bases from V and 4 bases from J, leaving 16 bases between. In DNA, the CDR3 is TGTGCCAGCAGTTGGGATTGGGGGAAGGGCACTGAAGCTTTCTTT. It codes for CASSWDWGKGTEAFF.

The J gene is TRBJ2-3, the V gene TRBV2, with a tentative D call TRBD2 (5 bases). Germline V gene data show CDR1 as SNHLY and CDR2 as FYNNEI. Trimming took 11 bases from V and 0 from J, leaving 12 bases between them. This CDR3 has 13 amino acids. The CDR3 sequence: CALPGGSTDTQYF. For the CDR3, the DNA is TGTGCCCTCCCCGGCGGGAGCACAGATACGCAGTATTTT.

This clonotype was detected a few times. The chain couples TRBV2 to TRBJ2-7; 9 bases align to TRBD1. After removal of 6 bases from V and 3 bases from J, the junction contained 3 bases not matched to a gene. The CDR3 loop spans 13 amino acids. Germline loops: CDR1 SNHLY, CDR2 FYNNEI. In DNA, the CDR3 is TGTGCCAGCAGGGGACAGGGTGACTACGAGCAGTACTTC. Encoded protein: CASRGQGDYEQYF.

The chain employs TRBV5-1 and TRBJ1-2; 7 bases fit TRBD1. CDR1 SGHRS and CDR2 YFSETQ come from the germline V gene. J lost 0 bases, V lost 4 bases, and 6 bases had no gene match. The CDR3 runs to 15 residues. CDR3 nucleotide sequence: TGCGCCAGCAGCCCGACGACAGGGACTAACTATGGCTACACCTTC. Its translation is CASSPTTGTNYGYTF.

This clonotype was recorded a few times. The V and J genes are TRBV12-3 or TRBV12-4 and TRBJ2-7; 7 bases map to TRBD2. J was trimmed by 2 bases and V by 5 bases; bases with no gene match: 12. The CDR3 is 16 amino acids. CDR3 in amino acids: CASSPPGWGGAYEQYF. CDR3 bases: TGTGCCAGCAGTCCCCCGGGGTGGGGAGGGGCCTACGAGCAGTACTTC.

CDR3 sequence: CASSFLPGTEVTNQPQHF. CDR3 bases: TGTGCCAGCAGTTTCCTCCCCGGGACGGAGGTCACGAATCAGCCCCAGCATTTT. The chain has TRBV12-3 or TRBV12-4 and TRBJ1-5; weak D call: TRBD1 (5 bases). The CDR3 contains 18 residues. V lost 3 bases and J lost 4, with 22 bases in between.

This clonotype was seen a handful of times. This rearrangement joins TRBV7-9 to TRBJ1-1; maybe TRBD1 (6 bases). Trimming took 5 bases from V and 0 from J, leaving 19 bases between them. The CDR3 contains 17 residues. CDR1 SEHNR and CDR2 FQNEAQ come from the germline V gene (reference sequence). CDR3 sequence reads: CASSTKGGRVMNTEAFF. The CDR3 DNA reads as TGTGCCAGCAGCACAAAAGGGGGAAGGGTTATGAACACTGAAGCTTTCTTT.

This clonotype was counted between two and nine times. This chain joins TRBV6-1 and TRBJ2-3, with D unclear. V lost 5 bases and J lost 3, with 9 bases in between. This CDR3 is built from 13 residues. The germline V gene encodes CDR1 MNHNS and CDR2 SASEGT. The CDR3 is CASSLIVTDTQYF. The CDR3 DNA sequence: TGTGCCAGCAGTCTGATAGTAACAGATACGCAGTATTTT.

The chain couples TRBV9 to TRBJ2-7, with 10 nucleotides matching TRBD2. J lost 7 bases, V lost 3 bases, and 10 bases had no gene match. This CDR3 region has 15 residues. CDR1 SGDLS and CDR2 YYNGEE come from the germline V gene. CDR3 region: CASSARTSGLSEQYF. The DNA of the CDR3 is TGTGCCAGCAGCGCGAGGACTAGCGGCCTTTCAGAGCAGTACTTC.

V usage is TRBV27 and J usage is TRBJ2-2, with 9 bases that match TRBD2. Germline CDR1 reads MNHEY; CDR2 reads SMNVEV (reference sequence). This CDR3 is built from 18 residues. Losses at the gene ends were 0 bases for V and 7 bases for J; bases not matched to a gene: 12. This chain's CDR3 is CASSLSFWREGPDGELFF. In DNA form, the CDR3 reads TGTGCCAGCAGTTTATCCTTTTGGCGGGAGGGCCCTGACGGGGAGCTGTTTTTT.

This CDR3 is CASSYIGHESYGYTF. DNA of the CDR3: TGTGCCAGCAGCTATATTGGTCATGAAAGCTATGGCTACACCTTC. The chain joins TRBV7-9 to TRBJ1-2; D not resolved. Trimming shortened V by 4 bases and J by 4 bases, and 16 bases separated the two germline ends. Germline V gene lookup returns CDR1 SEHNR and CDR2 FQNEAQ (reference sequence). The CDR3 length is 15 residues. The variable domain in full, with the rest retrieved from reference TRBV7-9 and TRBJ1-2, is DTGVSQNPRHKITKRGQNVTFRCDPISEHNRLYWYRQTLGQGPEFLTYFQNEAQLEKSRLLSDRFSAERPKGSFSTLEIQRTEQGDSAMYLCASSYIGHESYGYTFGSGTRLTVV.

This chain uses TRBV30 with TRBJ2-1, with 10 bases identical to TRBD2. The J segment lost 8 bases and the V segment lost 5 bases, leaving 9 bases of the junction unmatched. This CDR3 is built from 14 residues. The germline V gene has CDR1 GTSNPN and CDR2 SVGIG (reference sequence). In DNA form, the CDR3 reads TGTGCCTGGGAGCGGGAGGGGTCGATATATGAGCAGTTCTTC. Its translation is CAWEREGSIYEQFF.

This clonotype turned up a few times. This rearrangement joins TRBV5-1 to TRBJ2-6, with D uncertain. CDR1 is SGHRS and CDR2 is YFSETQ in the germline V gene. The CDR3 has 15 residues. V was cut by 1 base and J by 1 base, with 6 bases left in between. The CDR3 DNA sequence: TGCGCCAGCAGCTTGATGGAATCTGGGGCCAACGTCCTGACTTTC. Protein product: CASSLMESGANVLTF.

This clonotype was detected only a few times. The genes are TRBV6-5 and TRBJ2-5; no firm D call. The ends were cut back, 4 bases at V and 1 base at J, with 7 bases in the middle. CDR1 and CDR2 from the germline V gene are MNHEY and SVGAGI. There are 13 residues in the CDR3. CDR3 sequence (DNA): TGTGCCAGCAGTTGGGGTCGCCAAGAGACCCAGTACTTC. This translates into CASSWGRQETQYF.

V and J are TRBV6-1 and TRBJ1-1, with TRBD1 matching over 8 bases. The CDR3 consists of 15 residues. Germline V gene lookup returns CDR1 MNHNS and CDR2 SASEGT. V lost 8 bases to trimming and J lost 0 bases; unmatched junction nucleotides: 8. CDR3 amino acids: CASRGQGLLNTEAFF. CDR3 bases: TGTGCCAGCCGTGGACAGGGACTCCTGAACACTGAAGCTTTCTTT.

This clonotype has only one observation. The chain joins TRBV24-1 to TRBJ2-1; 9 positions match TRBD1. Germline V gives CDR1 KGHDR, CDR2 SFDVKD. After removal of 1 base from V and 7 bases from J, the junction contained 4 bases not matched to a gene. The CDR3 has 15 residues. CDR3 sequence reads: CATSDLQGAVNEQFF. CDR3 in DNA: TGTGCCACCAGTGATTTACAGGGGGCGGTGAATGAGCAGTTCTTC.

Only a few counts were recorded for this clonotype. The chain couples TRBV7-8 to TRBJ2-7; 9 nucleotides match TRBD2. Looked up from germline, CDR1 is SGHVS and CDR2 is FQNEAQ. Trimming at V came to 1 base and at J to 2 bases, leaving 6 bases not matched to a gene. This CDR3 is built from 16 residues. CDR3 region: CASSLEPAGGTYEQYF. CDR3 DNA: TGTGCCAGCAGCTTAGAACCCGCGGGAGGGACCTACGAGCAGTACTTC.

This chain joins TRBV3-1 and TRBJ1-4, with no clear D. This CDR3 spans 16 amino acids. The V and J ends lost 4 bases and 1 base respectively, with 13 bases between them. CDR1 and CDR2 (germline): LGHDT, YNNKEL (reference sequence). The CDR3: CASSRRIGRTNEKLFF. The CDR3 nucleotides are TGTGCCAGCAGCCGCCGAATCGGGAGAACTAATGAAAAACTGTTTTTT.

Here the CDR3 reads CASSLPRQGAGNEQFF. CDR3 sequence (DNA): TGCGCCAGCAGCCTGCCTCGACAGGGGGCTGGAAATGAGCAGTTCTTC. The gene calls are TRBV5-1 and TRBJ2-1; TRBD1 matches 10 bases. CDR1 is SGHRS, CDR2 YFSETQ, per germline. CDR3 length: 16 amino acids. V was clipped by 4 bases and J by 7 bases; unmatched bases: 11.